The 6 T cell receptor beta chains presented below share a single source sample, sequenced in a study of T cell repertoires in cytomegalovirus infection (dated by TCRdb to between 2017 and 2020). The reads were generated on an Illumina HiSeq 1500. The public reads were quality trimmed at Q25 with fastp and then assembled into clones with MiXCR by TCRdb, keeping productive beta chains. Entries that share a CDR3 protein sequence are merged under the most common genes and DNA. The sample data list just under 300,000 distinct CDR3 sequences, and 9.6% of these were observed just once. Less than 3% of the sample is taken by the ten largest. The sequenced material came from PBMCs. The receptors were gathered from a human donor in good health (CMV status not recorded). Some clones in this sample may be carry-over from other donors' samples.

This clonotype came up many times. CDR3: CASSPGQGGSPLHF. In DNA form, the CDR3 reads TGTGCCAGCAGCCCAGGACAGGGGGGTTCACCCCTCCACTTT. This chain joins TRBV11-2 and TRBJ1-6; 10 bases fit TRBD1. CDR1 is SGHAT, CDR2 FQNNGV, per germline. This CDR3 region has 14 residues. The ends lost 5 bases at V and 9 bases at J; junction bases unmatched: 4.

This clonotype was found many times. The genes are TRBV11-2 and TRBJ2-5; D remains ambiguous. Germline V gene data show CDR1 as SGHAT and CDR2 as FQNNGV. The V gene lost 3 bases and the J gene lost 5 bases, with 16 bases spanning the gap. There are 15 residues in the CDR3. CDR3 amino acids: CASSFIGNGKETQYF. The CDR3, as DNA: TGTGCCAGCAGCTTCATAGGGAATGGGAAGGAGACCCAGTACTTC.

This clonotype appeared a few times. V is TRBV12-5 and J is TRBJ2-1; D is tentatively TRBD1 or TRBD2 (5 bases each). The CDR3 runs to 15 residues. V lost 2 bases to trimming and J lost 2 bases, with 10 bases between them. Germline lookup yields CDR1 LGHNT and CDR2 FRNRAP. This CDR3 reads CASGLRGVPYNEQFF. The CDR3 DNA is TGTGCTAGTGGTTTGAGAGGGGTCCCCTACAATGAGCAGTTCTTC.

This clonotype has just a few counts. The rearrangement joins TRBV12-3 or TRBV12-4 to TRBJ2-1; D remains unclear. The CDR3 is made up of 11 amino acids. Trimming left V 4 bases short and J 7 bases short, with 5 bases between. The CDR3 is CASSSENEQFF. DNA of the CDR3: TGTGCCAGCAGTTCCGAGAATGAGCAGTTCTTC.

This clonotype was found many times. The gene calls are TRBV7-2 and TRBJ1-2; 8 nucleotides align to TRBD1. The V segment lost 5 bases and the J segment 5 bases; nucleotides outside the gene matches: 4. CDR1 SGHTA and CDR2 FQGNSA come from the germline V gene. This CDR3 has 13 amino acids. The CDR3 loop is CASSSTGGYGYTF. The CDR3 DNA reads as TGTGCCAGCAGCAGCACAGGGGGGTATGGCTACACCTTC.

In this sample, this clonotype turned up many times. CDR3 sequence reads: CASSTSWGANTGELFF. In DNA form, the CDR3 reads TGTGCCAGCAGCACGTCCTGGGGCGCGAACACCGGGGAGCTGTTTTTT. The chain carries TRBV4-2 and TRBJ2-2, with D possibly TRBD1 on 5 matching bases. V was pared by 5 bases and J by 0 bases, with 13 bases between. CDR3 length: 16 amino acids. CDR1 and CDR2 from the germline V gene are LGHNA and YNFKEQ.